The 10 T cell receptor beta chains below all came from one sample that was sequenced in a study of blood T cells in healthy people across ages. Using a J-beta primer mix together with a sample-barcoded 5' primer, a second PCR was run for about 6 to 11 cycles. TCRdb ran MiXCR on the 5' RACE reads and lists one entry per CDR3 protein. The data contain 800,000 or so distinct CDR3 sequences, about 42% of them seen just once; the ten biggest clones take up roughly 18%. Sequences were obtained from blood. These receptor sequences come from an elderly man in good health.

Concerning this clonotype: Sequence at one end of the junction differs from germline and may be a read error. This chain joins TRBV27 and TRBJ1-2; D gene unclear. The CDR3 extends over 14 amino acids. The V gene's germline CDR1 is MNHEY and CDR2 SMNVEV (reference sequence). For the CDR3, the DNA is TGTACCAGCAGTAGGGCGGGAGATAACTATGGCTACACCTTC. Residues: CTSSRAGDNYGYTF.

V and J are TRBV5-1 and TRBJ2-1, with TRBD2 matching over 8 bases. The junction had 11 bases not matched to a gene; V was cut back by 7 bases and J by 8 bases. This CDR3 has 14 amino acids. The germline V gene has CDR1 SGHRS and CDR2 YFSETQ. CDR3 DNA sequence: TGCGCCAGCGGGCCCTGGACTAGCACAGATGAGCAGTTCTTC. It yields the protein CASGPWTSTDEQFF.

In the case of this clonotype: One base away lies a much larger clone, so this may be a sequencing read error. V and J are TRBV14 and TRBJ2-1; D gene uncertain. V lost 0 bases, J lost 13 bases, and 16 bases lay in between. This CDR3 region has 14 residues. The V gene's germline CDR1 is SGHDN and CDR2 FVKESK. CDR3 residues: CASSQDLAQETQFF. The CDR3 nucleotides read TGTGCCAGCAGCCAAGATTTAGCCCAAGAGACCCAGTTCTTC.

About this clonotype itself: The germline gene is not matched at one end of the junction; a read error may be the cause. This sequence joins TRBV24-1 and TRBJ2-1; 10 bases are a match to TRBD1. Germline V lookup: CDR1 KGHDR, CDR2 SFDVKD. The CDR3 runs to 15 residues. The CDR3 sequence is CAARVTGGKNNEQFF. Written as DNA, the CDR3 is TGTGCCGCCAGGGTGACAGGGGGCAAAAACAATGAGCAGTTCTTC.

This clonotype was counted ten times or more. The chain has TRBV11-2 and TRBJ2-5; TRBD1 matches 12 bases. The V and J ends lost 1 base and 3 bases, in that order; junction bases with no gene match: 18. Germline CDR1 reads SGHAT; CDR2 reads FQNNGV. This CDR3 is built from 21 residues. DNA for the CDR3: TGTGCCAGCAGCTTAGTATCAAACGTTTGGGACAGGGGGCAAGTCGAAGAGACCCAGTACTTC. This codes for CASSLVSNVWDRGQVEETQYF.

The chain combines TRBV20-1 with TRBJ2-6; 11 bases fit TRBD2. V lost 5 bases, J lost 2 bases, and 8 bases stayed unmatched. The CDR3 runs 17 residues. Germline CDR1 reads DFQATT; CDR2 reads SNEGSKA (reference sequence). The CDR3 is CSAARLAGGAGANVLTF. For the CDR3, the DNA is TGCAGTGCTGCCCGGCTAGCGGGGGGAGCTGGGGCCAACGTCCTGACTTTC.

This clonotype appeared many times. The gene calls are TRBV5-6 and TRBJ2-7; D remains ambiguous. This CDR3 is built from 15 residues. The germline gives CDR1 SGHDT, CDR2 YYEEEE. Trimming left V 0 bases short and J 3 bases short, with 13 bases between. The CDR3 nucleotides are TGTGCCAGCAGCTTGGACGGCACTTGGGACTACGAGCAGTACTTC. As protein: CASSLDGTWDYEQYF.

The chain is built from TRBV27 and TRBJ2-1; 9 positions match TRBD2. This CDR3 is 14 amino acids long. After removal of 5 bases from V and 10 bases from J, the junction contained 9 bases not matched to a gene. Germline CDR1 MNHEY, CDR2 SMNVEV (reference sequence). CDR3 protein: CASSGAGLAYEQFF. CDR3 in DNA: TGTGCCAGCAGTGGGGCGGGACTAGCTTACGAGCAGTTCTTC.

V is TRBV29-1 and J is TRBJ2-3; D not certain. CDR1 and CDR2 (germline): SQVTM, ANQGSEA. CDR3 length equals 13 residues. V shed 3 bases and J shed 2 bases, with 9 bases lying between them. This CDR3 is CSVDLPNTDTQYF. The CDR3 DNA follows: TGCAGCGTTGACTTGCCTAACACAGATACGCAGTATTTT.

This clonotype was seen a handful of times. The chain is built from TRBV7-9 and TRBJ2-3; 8 nucleotides match TRBD1. The CDR3 is 14 amino acids. V trimming: 5 bases; J trimming: 0 bases; junction bases outside the gene matches: 1. Germline V gene data show CDR1 as SEHNR and CDR2 as FQNEAQ (reference sequence). The CDR3 bases are TGTGCCAGCAGCGACAGGGGAAGCACAGATACGCAGTATTTT. This sequence encodes CASSDRGSTDTQYF.